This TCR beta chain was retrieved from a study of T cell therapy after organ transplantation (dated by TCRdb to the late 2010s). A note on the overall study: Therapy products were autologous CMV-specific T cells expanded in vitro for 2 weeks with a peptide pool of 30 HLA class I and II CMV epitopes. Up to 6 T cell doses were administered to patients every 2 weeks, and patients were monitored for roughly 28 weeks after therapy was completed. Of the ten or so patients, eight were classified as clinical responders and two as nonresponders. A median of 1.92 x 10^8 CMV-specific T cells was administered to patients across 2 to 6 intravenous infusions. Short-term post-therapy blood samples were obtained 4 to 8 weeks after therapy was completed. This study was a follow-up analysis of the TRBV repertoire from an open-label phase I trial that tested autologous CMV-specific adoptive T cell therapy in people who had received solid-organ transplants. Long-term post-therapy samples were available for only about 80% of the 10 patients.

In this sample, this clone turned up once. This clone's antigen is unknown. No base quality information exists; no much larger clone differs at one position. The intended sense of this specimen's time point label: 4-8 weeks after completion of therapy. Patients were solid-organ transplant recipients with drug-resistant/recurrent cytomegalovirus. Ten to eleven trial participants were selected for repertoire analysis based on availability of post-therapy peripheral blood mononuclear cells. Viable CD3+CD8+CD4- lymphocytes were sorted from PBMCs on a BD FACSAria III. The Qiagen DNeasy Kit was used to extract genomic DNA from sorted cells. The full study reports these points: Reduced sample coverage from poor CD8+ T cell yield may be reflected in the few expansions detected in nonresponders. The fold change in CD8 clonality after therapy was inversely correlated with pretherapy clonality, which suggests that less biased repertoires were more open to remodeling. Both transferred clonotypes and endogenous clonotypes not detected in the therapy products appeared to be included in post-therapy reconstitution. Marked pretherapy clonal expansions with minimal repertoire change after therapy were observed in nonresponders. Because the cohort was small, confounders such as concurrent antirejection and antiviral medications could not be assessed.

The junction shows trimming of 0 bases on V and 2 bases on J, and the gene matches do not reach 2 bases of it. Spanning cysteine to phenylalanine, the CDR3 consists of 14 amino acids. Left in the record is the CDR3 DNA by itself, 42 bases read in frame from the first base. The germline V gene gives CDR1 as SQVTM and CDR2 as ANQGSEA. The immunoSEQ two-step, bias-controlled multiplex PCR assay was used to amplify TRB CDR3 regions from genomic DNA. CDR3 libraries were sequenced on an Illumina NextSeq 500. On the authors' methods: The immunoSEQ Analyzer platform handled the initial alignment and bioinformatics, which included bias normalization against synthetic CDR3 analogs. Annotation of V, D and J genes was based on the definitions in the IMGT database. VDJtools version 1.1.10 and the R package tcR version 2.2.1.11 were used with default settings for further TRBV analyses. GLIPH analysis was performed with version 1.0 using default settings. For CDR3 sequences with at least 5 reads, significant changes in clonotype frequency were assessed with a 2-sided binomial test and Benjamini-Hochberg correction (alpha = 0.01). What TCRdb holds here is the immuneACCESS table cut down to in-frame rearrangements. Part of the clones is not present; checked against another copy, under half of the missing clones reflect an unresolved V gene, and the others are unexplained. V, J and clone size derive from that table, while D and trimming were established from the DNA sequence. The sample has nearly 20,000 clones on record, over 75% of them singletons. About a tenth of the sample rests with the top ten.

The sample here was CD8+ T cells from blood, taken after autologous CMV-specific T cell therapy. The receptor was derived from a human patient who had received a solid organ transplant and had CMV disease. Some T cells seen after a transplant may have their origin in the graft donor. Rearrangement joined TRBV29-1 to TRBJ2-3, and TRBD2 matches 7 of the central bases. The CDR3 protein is CSVEEGTNTDTQYF. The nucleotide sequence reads TGCAGCGTTGAAGAGGGGACTAACACAGATACGCAGTATTTT.